Presented here are 17 T cell receptor beta chains from one specimen sequenced in a study of shared clonotypes between healthy human individuals (dated by TCRdb to 2020 to 2021). The receptor library was made with the immunoSEQ multiplex PCR assay. TCRdb's version of the immuneACCESS table is confined to in-frame rearrangements and falls short of the full clone set. An unresolved V gene accounts for under half of the shortfall where checked; the remainder is of unknown origin. This sample comprises around 2.5 million clones, 80% to 95% of them detected only once. The ten largest account for about 0.39% of the sample. Input material: naive CD4+ T cells from PBMCs. According to the study, the label for this sample's cell subset or site signals: CD45RA+ positively selected. All receptors derive from a man aged 18 to 29 in good health. Some clones in this sample may be carry-over from other donors' samples.

The V gene is TRBV9, the J gene TRBJ2-5; 9 bases align to TRBD2. CDR1 SGDLS and CDR2 YYNGEE come from the germline V gene. The ends lost 3 bases at V and 5 bases at J; junction bases unmatched: 8. The CDR3 loop spans 15 amino acids. The CDR3 nucleotides read TGTGCCAGCAGCGGGATAAGCGGGGGGTGGGAGACCCAGTACTTC. Protein: CASSGISGGWETQYF.

The J gene is TRBJ1-4, the V gene TRBV7-6; D may be TRBD1 (5 bases). CDR1 SGHVS and CDR2 FNYEAQ come from the germline V gene. The CDR3 contains 14 residues. The V gene lost 8 bases and the J gene lost 8 bases, with 18 bases spanning the gap. The CDR3 here is CASRRGGRNEKLFF. CDR3 coding DNA: TGTGCCAGCCGGCGCGGGGGGAGGAACGAAAAACTGTTTTTT.

A remark on this clone: This specimen includes other DNA sequences encoding the same CDR3. The V and J genes are TRBV5-1 and TRBJ1-1, with TRBD1 matching over 11 bases. Germline-derived CDR1 and CDR2 are SGHRS and YFSETQ. The CDR3 runs 14 residues. Trimming removed 4 bases from V and 5 bases from J; junction bases left unmatched: 4. The CDR3 nucleotides read TGCGCCAGCAGCCGGGGACAGGGGGATACTGAAGCTTTCTTT. Protein product: CASSRGQGDTEAFF.

This chain joins TRBV9 and TRBJ2-1, with 13 positions matching TRBD2. Germline values: CDR1 SGDLS, CDR2 YYNGEE. With 4 bases clipped from V and 7 bases from J, the junction kept 8 bases outside the gene matches. The CDR3 is 16 amino acids. The CDR3 DNA sequence: TGTGCCAGCAGCCAAGCCGGGACTAGCGGGATAAATGAGCAGTTCTTC. Amino acids: CASSQAGTSGINEQFF.

The rearrangement links TRBV4-1 to TRBJ2-7; the D is unclear. In germline, CDR1 is MGHRA, CDR2 YSYEKL. The ends were cut back, 2 bases at V and 2 bases at J, with 13 bases in the middle. The CDR3 is 15 amino acids. CDR3 sequence: CASSQLDRATYEQYF. The CDR3 DNA sequence: TGCGCCAGCAGCCAATTAGACCGGGCCACCTACGAGCAGTACTTC.

V usage is TRBV28 and J usage is TRBJ2-7, with 9 bases matching TRBD1. J gave up 6 bases and V 6 bases, and 6 bases lay outside the gene matches. CDR1 and CDR2 (germline): MDHEN, SYDVKM. This CDR3 has 13 residues. The CDR3 coding sequence is TGTGCCAGCAGCGTGGGACAGGGCCGCGAGCAGTACTTC. The encoded protein is CASSVGQGREQYF.

This clone was observed a handful of times. CDR3 DNA sequence: TGCGCCAGCAGCTCTGGGGATTCGAACACTGAAGCTTTCTTT. It is translated as CASSSGDSNTEAFF. The chain has TRBV5-1 and TRBJ1-1; D is uncertain. CDR1 and CDR2 from the germline V gene are SGHRS and YFSETQ. Trimming removed 3 bases from V and 1 base from J, with 10 bases in between. This CDR3 comprises 14 residues.

The chain combines TRBV6-5 with TRBJ1-2; 9 nucleotides agree with TRBD1. The J segment lost 8 bases and the V segment lost 7 bases, leaving 14 bases of the junction unmatched. This CDR3 is built from 15 residues. Looked up from germline, CDR1 is MNHEY and CDR2 is SVGAGI. The DNA for the CDR3 is TGTGCCAGCAAAATCAGCGGCGACAGGGGGTCCGGCTACACCTTC. This gives the protein CASKISGDRGSGYTF.

The chain is built from TRBV28 and TRBJ2-3, with 7 bases that match TRBD1. The CDR3 extends over 14 amino acids. Germline trimming cut 8 bases from V and 7 bases from J; bases unmatched to any gene: 12. The V gene's germline CDR1 is MDHEN and CDR2 SYDVKM. The CDR3 coding sequence is TGTGCCAGCGCCTCCGGGACAGACTTGTATACGCAGTATTTT. Translation: CASASGTDLYTQYF.

This clone was detected only once. V gene TRBV10-3 combines with J gene TRBJ1-6, with D unclear. V dropped 0 bases and J dropped 9 bases, with 15 bases sitting between them. This CDR3 has 16 residues. CDR1 and CDR2 (germline): ENHRY, SYGVKD. The CDR3 reads CAISESIAGVSSPLHF. CDR3 sequence (DNA): TGTGCCATCAGTGAGTCAATAGCGGGTGTAAGTTCACCCCTCCACTTT.

As concerns this clone: One junction end disagrees with the germline gene, perhaps due to a read error. The V and J genes are TRBV19 and TRBJ2-5; 9 bases line up with TRBD1. The CDR3 is 12 amino acids. Germline CDR1 is LNHDA and CDR2 is SQIVND (reference sequence). The DNA for the CDR3 is TGTGCCAGTAGACAGAACAGGGGGCCTTTGCACTTC. The encoded protein is CASRQNRGPLHF.

Turning to this clone: The same CDR3 also results from other DNA sequences found in this sample. This rearrangement joins TRBV7-2 to TRBJ1-1, with a tentative D call TRBD1 (6 bases). Germline CDR1 is SGHTA and CDR2 is FQGNSA. This CDR3 spans 15 amino acids. V was clipped by 3 bases and J by 0 bases, with 11 bases between them. CDR3: CASSLAGQLNTEAFF. The CDR3 nucleotides are TGTGCCAGCAGCTTGGCCGGACAGTTGAACACTGAAGCTTTCTTT.

The CDR3 loop is CASSRTGLNTQYF. CDR3 DNA: TGTGCCAGCAGCCGTACAGGGTTGAACACGCAGTATTTT. The rearrangement links TRBV11-1 to TRBJ2-3, with a tentative D call TRBD1 (6 bases). Trimming removed 5 bases from V and 9 bases from J, with 15 bases in between. This CDR3 spans 13 amino acids. Germline V gene lookup returns CDR1 SGHAT and CDR2 FQDESV (reference sequence).

The chain has TRBV10-1 and TRBJ2-3; 7 bases match TRBD2. V lost 6 bases to trimming and J lost 5 bases; unmatched junction nucleotides: 5. The germline V gene has CDR1 WNHNN and CDR2 SYGVQD (reference sequence). CDR3 length: 13 amino acids. The CDR3 loop reads CASRRELEDTQYF. The CDR3 nucleotides are TGCGCCAGCAGGCGGGAGCTTGAAGATACGCAGTATTTT.

About this clone: At the DNA level, this CDR3 is encoded by other sequences in the same sample as well. The chain employs TRBV5-1 and TRBJ1-5; TRBD1 matches 7 bases. CDR1 is SGHRS and CDR2 is YFSETQ in the germline V gene. The CDR3 has 14 amino acids. Germline trimming cut 2 bases from V and 4 bases from J; bases unmatched to any gene: 3. The CDR3 region is CASSLAGGNQPQHF. For the CDR3, the DNA is TGCGCCAGCAGCTTAGCAGGGGGTAATCAGCCCCAGCATTTT.

This clone appeared a single time. This chain links TRBV18 with TRBJ1-2, with D tentatively TRBD1 (6 bases). V was pared by 5 bases and J by 0 bases, with 22 bases between. Germline loops: CDR1 KGHSH, CDR2 LQKENI. The CDR3 consists of 18 residues. CDR3 DNA: TGTGCCAGCTCAGGGCCGGGACAACGAAAGTCTACTAACTATGGCTACACCTTC. It encodes CASSGPGQRKSTNYGYTF.

The chain has TRBV5-4 and TRBJ2-7; tentative D call: TRBD2 (6 bases). The CDR3 runs 13 residues. The germline V and J ends were trimmed by 1 base and 3 bases, with 8 bases remaining between them. CDR1 and CDR2 (germline): SGHNT, YYREEE (reference sequence). CDR3 coding DNA: TGTGCCAGCAGCTTGACGCGGGACTACGAGCAGTACTTC. It is translated as CASSLTRDYEQYF.